The clone carrying this TCR beta chain has only one observation. Its antigen is currently unknown. The table came from immunoSEQ multiplex PCR; TCRdb's copy has only in-frame clones and leaves some out. The sample consists of tens of thousands of clones, approximately 83% of them appearing once. The data stem from a study of lymphopenia after photon versus proton radiotherapy. Study-wide results and limits: A bigger post-nadir fall in TCR diversity correlated inversely with survival time in deceased patients. Better survival with proton therapy was suggested as possible, not demonstrated. After the lymphocyte nadir, photon-treated repertoires showed oligoclonal expansion, especially of CD8+ Temra cells.

V was shortened by 6 bases and J by 4 bases, with 10 bases between the two germline ends. CDR1 and CDR2 from the germline V gene are PRHDT and FYEKMQ (reference sequence). The CDR3 is made up of 14 amino acids. This TCR was recovered from a man between 40 and 49 years old with gastric cancer. Sequenced material: peripheral blood, taken from a patient treated with photon-based radiotherapy. V and J are TRBV13 and TRBJ2-6; D is unclear. For the CDR3, the DNA is TGTGCCAGCAGTTCTAATGCAGGGGCCAACGTCCTGACTTTC. Amino acids: CASSSNAGANVLTF.